This record concerns one TCR beta chain sequence. The data originate from a study of PD-L1 blockade in urothelial cancer. For the study at large: Median T cell yield from blood was 130,000 to 150,000.

Patients' urothelial carcinoma was locally advanced or metastatic. Trimming removed 4 bases from V and 7 bases from J, with 14 bases in between. The length of the CDR3 is 13 residues. Germline V gene data show CDR1 as SQVTM and CDR2 as ANQGSEA. The method was immunoSEQ multiplex PCR; TCRdb's version includes in-frame clones alone and lacks a portion of them. The data contain 100,000 or so clones, around 93% of them singletons. V is TRBV29-1 and J is TRBJ2-1, with D tentatively TRBD2 (6 bases). Material: PBMCs, obtained around atezolizumab (anti-PD-L1) treatment. The clonotype comes from an elderly woman with urothelial cancer. The CDR3 DNA follows: TGCAGCGTTGCGGTGACTAGGCTTAATGAGCAGTTCTTC. Its translation is CSVAVTRLNEQFF.